This T cell receptor beta chain was profiled in a study of shared clonotypes between healthy human individuals. The overall study: Each donor's CD4 naive and CD4 memory cells filled three plates apiece, CD8 naive two, and CD8 memory one.

Genomic DNA belonging to each subset was distributed in equal measure over several immunoSEQ plates. Study processing details: Owing to the provision of junction-only sequences devoid of quality scores by immunoSEQ, filtering differed. Some clones are missing from TCRdb's copy, which holds only in-frame ones; the method was immunoSEQ multiplex PCR. That table gives V, J and clone size, and the DNA gave D and trimming. This sample yields over a million clones, of which roughly 96% are seen a single time; over 1% belongs to the top ten. Germline V gives CDR1 LNHDA, CDR2 SQIVND (reference sequence). CDR3 length equals 16 residues. The V end lost 0 bases, the J end lost 1 base, and 11 bases lay between the germline ends.

Input material: naive CD4+ T cells sorted from blood. Regarding subset: CD45RA+ positively selected. This TCR was recovered from a man aged 25 to 40 in good health. The J gene is TRBJ2-3, the V gene TRBV19; D not certain. The CDR3 region is CASSIDTQYGTDTQYF. CDR3 in DNA: TGTGCCAGTAGTATAGATACCCAGTACGGCACAGATACGCAGTATTTT.